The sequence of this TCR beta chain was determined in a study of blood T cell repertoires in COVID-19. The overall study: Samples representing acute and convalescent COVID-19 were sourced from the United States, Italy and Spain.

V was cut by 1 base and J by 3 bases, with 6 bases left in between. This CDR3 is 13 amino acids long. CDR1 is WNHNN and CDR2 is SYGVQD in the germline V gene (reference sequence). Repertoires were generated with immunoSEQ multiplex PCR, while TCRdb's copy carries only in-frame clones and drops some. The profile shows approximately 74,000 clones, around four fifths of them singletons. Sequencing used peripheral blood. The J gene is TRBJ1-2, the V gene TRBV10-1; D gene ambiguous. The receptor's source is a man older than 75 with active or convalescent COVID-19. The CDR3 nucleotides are TGCGCCAGCAGTGAGTGGGGAGACTATGGCTACACCTTC. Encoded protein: CASSEWGDYGYTF.